The present entry profiles one TCR beta chain with its context. This clonotype was seen a handful of times. Its antigen target is currently unknown. No base qualities exist here, and no much larger clone lies one base off it. Ficoll-Paque density gradient centrifugation was used to isolate PBMCs. Instrument on record: Illumina NovaSeq 6000. Using 5'RACE with constant-segment primers, TCRalpha and TCRbeta cDNA libraries were constructed, with sample barcodes and unique molecular identifiers added in the process. RNA was extracted from every sample with Trizol reagent. Library amplification was performed in two PCR steps, and a second sample barcode and Illumina TruSeq adapters were introduced in the second step. Sequencing of the libraries was done on an Illumina NovaSeq, producing 2 x 150 bp paired-end reads. The study's processing was this. With migec v1.2.7, reads were demultiplexed and then collapsed into UMI-guided consensus sequences. Using mixcr v2.1.11, the UMI consensuses were aligned to TRA and TRB V and J templates and assembled into clonotypes. Expanded or contracted clonotypes were those called significant by both edgeR and NoisET, with noise models trained on biological replicates. For edgeR calls, a false discovery rate-adjusted p below 0.01 and a log2 fold-change threshold of 1 were applied. As an exploratory analysis of dynamics, max-normalized trajectories of the 1000 most abundant clonotypes were examined with PCA combined with hierarchical clustering. Each responding clone was given a CD4 or CD8 phenotype based on the CD4+ and CD8+ repertoires, which had been sequenced separately. TCRdb trimmed the raw reads at Q25, called clones with MiXCR and kept productive beta chains. Rows matching on CDR3 protein sequence are summarized as one entry with the most common DNA and genes. These V and J calls are TCRdb output, not the study's own analysis. The sample contains 200,000 to 250,000 distinct CDR3 sequences, about 17% of them found a single time. The biggest ten clones account for about 3.5% of the sample.

The germline V and J ends show losses of 7 bases and 4 bases respectively, and no gene match explains 3 bases of the junction. Reading from cysteine to phenylalanine, the CDR3 counts 13 amino acids. This entry keeps only the CDR3 DNA: 39 bases, framed from base 1. CDR1 and CDR2 were assigned from the germline V gene as SGHTA and FQGNSA. The sample comes from a study of T-cell memory formation after mild COVID-19 (dated by TCRdb to 2020 to 2023). Study-wide context: TCR sequence clusters from the two donors were found to be largely donor specific. Longitudinal TCRalpha and TCRbeta repertoire sequencing tracked T-cell clones expanding and contracting after mild COVID-19 in a couple of donors. The cohort comprised two young, previously healthy adult volunteers, one female and one male. Beyond this particular receptor, the publication reports: Whether the second-wave clones peaking on day 37 were SARS-CoV-2 specific was not confirmed. From day 15 to 85, contracting clones showed balanced CD4/CD8 phenotypes, whereas a second wave of clones that expanded from day 15 to 37 leaned towards CD4+. Some responding clones were detected in pre-infection memory, which suggested that pre-existing cross-reactive memory T cells had joined the SARS-CoV-2 response. Only two mild cases were covered by the study, and larger cohorts that include severe cases with pre-infection samples were considered necessary. Contracting CD4+ clones were found mainly in CM and EM memory subsets, while CD8+ clones were enriched in EMRA.

Sequenced input: PBMCs or a T cell subset sorted from them (not recorded which). The chain is encoded by TRBV7-2 joined to TRBJ2-5, and 10 bases in between align with TRBD2. This receptor was obtained from a man in his late teens or twenties who had mild COVID-19 (a few samples of this study predate the infection). The sample titles of this study are shuffled in the database, so cell type and time point are left out; the donor was told from shared clones. The DNA sequence is as follows: TGTGCCAGCAAGATAGCGGGGGGAGAGACCCAGTACTTC. Its product reads: CASKIAGGETQYF. Reference TRBV7-2 and TRBJ2-5 proteins supply the regions before and after the CDR3; the full variable domain is: GAGVSQSPSNKVTEKGKDVELRCDPISGHTALYWYRQSLGQGLEFLIYFQGNSAPDKSGLPSDRFSAERTGGSVSTLTIQRTQQEDSAVYLCASKIAGGETQYFGPGTRLLVL.